These 14 T cell receptor beta chains came from one sample sequenced in a study of Ad26.COV2.S vaccination and SARS-CoV-2 variants. Assay: immunoSEQ multiplex PCR; the TCRdb copy retains only in-frame clones and omits some. The sample consists of hundreds of thousands of clones, about 90% of them appearing once. Treatment described: around 19 received Ad26.COV2.S at low or high dose, single or two shots; 5 received placebo; per-sample allocation not given. At day 63 after the first vaccine or placebo injection, samples were drawn. The sample here was peripheral blood, taken in a trial of Ad26.COV2.S vaccine versus placebo. Source of these receptors: a person between 18 and 59 years old who received the Ad26.COV2.S COVID-19 vaccine or a placebo.

The CDR3 nucleotides are TGTGCCTGGAGTGTCGGCGGGGGAAGGGGAGATACGCAGTATTTT. Translating it yields CAWSVGGGRGDTQYF. This sequence joins TRBV30 and TRBJ2-3, with 7 positions matching TRBD2. CDR3 size: 15 residues. Per germline, CDR1 GTSNPN and CDR2 SVGIG (reference sequence). J lost 5 bases, V lost 0 bases, and 8 bases had no gene match. Supplemented by reference TRBV30 and TRBJ2-3, the full variable domain reads SQTIHQWPATLVQPVGSPLSLECTVEGTSNPNLYWYRQAAGRGLQLLFYSVGIGQISSEVPQNLSASRPQDRQFILSSKKLLLSDSGFYLCAWSVGGGRGDTQYFGPGTRLTVL.

V gene TRBV7-6 combines with J gene TRBJ2-1; TRBD2 aligns across 8 bases. The CDR3 extends over 16 amino acids. The V gene's germline CDR1 is SGHVS and CDR2 FNYEAQ. J gave up 3 bases and V 5 bases, and 9 bases lay outside the gene matches. The CDR3 sequence is CASSRGAGGGYNEQFF. The CDR3, as DNA: TGTGCCAGCAGCCGAGGTGCGGGGGGTGGCTACAATGAGCAGTTCTTC.

J is TRBJ1-2 and V is TRBV5-6; the match to TRBD1 covers 8 bases. The length of the CDR3 is 12 residues. The V gene end was trimmed by 3 bases and the J gene end by 7 bases; junction bases not matched to a gene: 2. The germline CDR1 and CDR2 sequences are SGHDT and YYEEEE. DNA for the CDR3: TGTGCCAGCAGCTCCAGGGGGCTTGGCTACACCTTC. It translates to CASSSRGLGYTF.

This chain links TRBV3-1 (or the pseudogene TRBV3-2) with TRBJ1-1; D might be TRBD1 (5 bases). The CDR3 covers 13 residues. Trimming stripped 0 bases from V and 7 bases from J, with 9 bases between. Germline CDR1 reads LGHDT; CDR2 reads YNNKEL (reference sequence). CDR3: CASSQDRGVEAFF. CDR3 DNA sequence: TGTGCCAGCAGCCAAGATCGAGGGGTTGAAGCTTTCTTT.

The V and J genes are TRBV5-4 and TRBJ2-5; 7 nucleotides agree with TRBD1. In germline, CDR1 is SGHNT, CDR2 YYREEE (reference sequence). With 7 bases clipped from V and 6 bases from J, the junction kept 12 bases outside the gene matches. The CDR3 contains 14 residues. The CDR3: CASGDRQMKKTQYF. The CDR3 bases are TGTGCCAGCGGGGACAGACAAATGAAAAAGACCCAGTACTTC.

Concerning this clone itself: This sample also contains other DNA sequences that code for the same CDR3. This chain uses TRBV4-2 with TRBJ2-2; D is ambiguous. Germline CDR1 LGHNA, CDR2 YNFKEQ. The CDR3 is 15 amino acids. Trimming took off 0 bases at V and 2 bases at J, with 7 bases between the two ends. CDR3: CASSQDISNTGELFF. CDR3 DNA: TGTGCCAGCAGCCAAGATATTTCAAACACCGGGGAGCTGTTTTTT.

The chain combines TRBV25-1 with TRBJ2-7, with 7 bases identical to TRBD2. From germline, CDR1 is MGHDK and CDR2 SYGVNS. V gave up 4 bases and J gave up 0 bases; unmatched junction bases: 3. CDR3 size: 14 residues. CDR3 region: CASSGDYYSYEQYF. CDR3 DNA sequence: TGTGCCAGCAGTGGGGACTACTACTCCTACGAGCAGTACTTC.

The chain uses TRBV9 and TRBJ1-2; D is perhaps TRBD1 (5 bases). The CDR3 is 15 amino acids. Germline CDR1 reads SGDLS; CDR2 reads YYNGEE. V was trimmed by 1 base and J by 8 bases, leaving 18 bases between them. For the CDR3, the DNA is TGTGCCAGCAGCGTATTGTCGGGGGATTTGAAGGGCTACACCTTC. Translating gives CASSVLSGDLKGYTF.

The chain employs TRBV28 and TRBJ2-3; D gene uncertain. CDR1 is MDHEN and CDR2 is SYDVKM in the germline V gene. V shed 7 bases and J shed 7 bases, with 15 bases lying between them. The CDR3 is made up of 13 amino acids. CDR3: CASMELTAYTQYF. CDR3 DNA sequence: TGTGCCAGCATGGAACTGACGGCCTATACGCAGTATTTT.

This chain uses TRBV5-6 with TRBJ1-2, with D perhaps TRBD1 (6 bases). CDR1 SGHDT and CDR2 YYEEEE come from the germline V gene. The V end was cut by 4 bases, the J end by 1 base, with 14 bases between. There are 15 residues in the CDR3. CDR3 in amino acids: CASSLDRYLNYGYTF. In nucleotides, the CDR3 is TGTGCCAGCAGCCTGGACAGATACCTTAACTATGGCTACACCTTC.

This chain uses TRBV15 with TRBJ1-5; TRBD1 matches 8 bases. Trimming took 3 bases from V and 3 from J; bases not matched to a gene: 7. The CDR3 sequence is 16 residues long. The V gene's germline CDR1 is LNHNV and CDR2 YYDKDF (reference sequence). CDR3 amino acids: CATSSLGQGFNQPQHF. The CDR3 bases are TGTGCCACCAGCAGTCTTGGACAGGGCTTCAATCAGCCCCAGCATTTT.

The CDR3 loop reads CASSSGRRGGHGYTF. The CDR3 nucleotides read TGTGCCAGCAGCTCGGGTAGGAGGGGGGGACATGGCTACACCTTC. The V call is TRBV13, the J call TRBJ1-2, with a weak D call TRBD1 (6 bases). V lost 4 bases and J lost 6, with 18 bases in between. CDR1 is PRHDT and CDR2 is FYEKMQ in the germline V gene (reference sequence). The CDR3 contains 15 residues. The full variable domain, in which reference TRBV13 and TRBJ1-2 provide the parts outside the CDR3, is AAGVIQSPRHLIKEKRETATLKCYPIPRHDTVYWYQQGPGQDPQFLISFYEKMQSDKGSIPDRFSAQQFSDYHSELNMSSLELGDSALYFCASSSGRRGGHGYTFGSGTRLTVV.

This clone was recorded once. V is TRBV5-4 and J is TRBJ2-2; possible D gene TRBD2, 5 bases. The V gene's germline CDR1 is SGHNT and CDR2 YYREEE (reference sequence). CDR3 size: 15 residues. Trimming pared 4 bases from V and 2 bases from J, leaving 12 bases between. CDR3 coding DNA: TGTGCCAGCAGCCAAGGGAGACCTAACACCGGGGAGCTGTTTTTT. The encoded protein is CASSQGRPNTGELFF.

V and J are TRBV24-1 and TRBJ2-5, with 7 nucleotides matching TRBD1. Germline CDR1 and CDR2: KGHDR and SFDVKD. V lost 6 bases, J lost 4 bases, and 1 base stayed unmatched. The CDR3 has 12 amino acids. The CDR3 region is CATSNRGETQYF. The CDR3, as DNA: TGTGCCACCAGTAACAGGGGAGAGACCCAGTACTTC.